Here is one T cell receptor beta chain with its context. The repertoire was sequenced with immunoSEQ multiplex PCR; TCRdb's copy has only in-frame clones and lacks some. Of 60,000 or so clones in the sample, approximately 80% were seen once. This entry is derived from a study of blood T cell repertoires in COVID-19. Study background: Samples of COVID-19 (acute and convalescent) were obtained from the United States, Italy and Spain. Sources were T cells, B-cell-depleted T cells, or PBMCs; the material itself was cDNA or gDNA.

While infection was still active, Seattle patients were enrolled and then followed longitudinally. Per germline, CDR1 LGHDT and CDR2 YNNKEL (reference sequence). CDR3 size: 17 residues. Trimming at V came to 1 base and at J to 0 bases, leaving 3 bases not matched to a gene. The rearrangement joins TRBV3-1 (or the pseudogene TRBV3-2) to TRBJ2-4; 10 nucleotides agree with TRBD2. The sequence derives from a man aged 25 to 45 with COVID-19, enrolled during active disease. Sequencing was done on a sample of peripheral blood. The CDR3 bases are TGTGCCAGCAGCCAAGGCCTAGCGGGGGTAGCCAAAAACATTCAGTACTTC. As protein: CASSQGLAGVAKNIQYF.